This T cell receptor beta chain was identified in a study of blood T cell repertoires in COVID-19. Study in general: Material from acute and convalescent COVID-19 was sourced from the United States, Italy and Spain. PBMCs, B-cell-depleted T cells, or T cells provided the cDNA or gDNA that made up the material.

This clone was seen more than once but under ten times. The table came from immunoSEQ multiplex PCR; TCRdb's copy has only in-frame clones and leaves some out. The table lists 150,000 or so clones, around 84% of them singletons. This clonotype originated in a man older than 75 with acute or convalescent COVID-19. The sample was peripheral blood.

The CDR3: CASSQGLDRVFWNEQFF. In DNA, the CDR3 is TGTGCCAGCAGCCAAGGCTTAGACAGGGTGTTTTGGAATGAGCAGTTCTTC. The chain combines TRBV3-1 (or the pseudogene TRBV3-2) with TRBJ2-1; 7 nucleotides align to TRBD1. V was clipped by 1 base and J by 7 bases; unmatched bases: 13. Germline-derived CDR1 and CDR2 are LGHDT and YNNKEL (reference sequence). The CDR3 is 17 residues long.